The 20 T cell receptor beta chains below come from one sample, sequenced in a study of preoperative IRX-2 immunotherapy in early breast cancer. The protocol was immunoSEQ multiplex PCR, while the TCRdb copy is restricted to in-frame clones and leaves out a portion. Counted here are around 40,000 clones, 60% to 85% occurring once; the ten biggest clones make up 1.2%. Specified treatment: preoperative locoregional IRX-2 cytokine immunotherapy. This specimen consisted of tumor tissue, obtained after IRX-2 immunotherapy. Source of these receptors: a human donor with breast cancer.

This clone appeared a few times. The CDR3 nucleotides read TGTGCCAGCAGCTTTAGACTAGCGGGACGTAATGAGCAGTTCTTC. This sequence encodes CASSFRLAGRNEQFF. The J gene is TRBJ2-1, the V gene TRBV11-3, with TRBD2 identical over 11 bases. Germline-derived CDR1 and CDR2 are SGHNT and YENEEA. The CDR3 has 15 amino acids. J lost 7 bases, V lost 3 bases, and 5 bases had no gene match.

In nucleotides, the CDR3 is TGCGCCAGCAGTGATACAGGACAGTATAGACAGCCCCAGCATTTT. It encodes CASSDTGQYRQPQHF. V gene TRBV10-2 combines with J gene TRBJ1-5; TRBD1 might be the D (6 bases). Germline-derived CDR1 and CDR2 are WSHSY and SAAADI. The CDR3 totals 15 residues. Trimming cost V 3 bases and J 7 bases, with 16 bases left between them.

This chain uses TRBV12-5 with TRBJ2-7; 10 nucleotides match TRBD1. J lost 3 bases, V lost 4 bases, and 6 bases had no gene match. This CDR3 region has 15 residues. Germline V lookup: CDR1 LGHNT, CDR2 FRNRAP. The CDR3 nucleotides read TGTGCTAGTGGTTCTGGACAGGGGGGGCTCTACGAGCAGTACTTC. This encodes CASGSGQGGLYEQYF.

This clone was seen a few times. J is TRBJ2-2 and V is TRBV5-1; D tentatively fits TRBD1 or TRBD2 (5 bases each). This CDR3 contains 16 residues. Germline-derived CDR1 and CDR2 are SGHRS and YFSETQ. V lost 3 bases, J lost 4 bases, and 16 bases lay in between. The CDR3 protein is CASSSVITGTTGELFF. For the CDR3, the DNA is TGCGCCAGCAGCTCGGTGATCACGGGGACCACCGGGGAGCTGTTTTTT.

This clone appeared a few times. The genes are TRBV5-1 and TRBJ1-5, with 10 positions matching TRBD1. The trim removed 4 bases at V and 4 bases at J, leaving 8 bases unmatched. CDR3 length: 16 residues. Germline V gene lookup returns CDR1 SGHRS and CDR2 YFSETQ. CDR3 sequence: CASSEGTGVGNQPQHF. The CDR3 DNA reads as TGCGCCAGCAGCGAAGGGACAGGGGTAGGAAATCAGCCCCAGCATTTT.

The V call is TRBV18, the J call TRBJ2-7; D ambiguous. Trimming took 5 bases from V and 3 from J, leaving 14 bases between them. The germline gives CDR1 KGHSH, CDR2 LQKENI. The CDR3 runs to 14 residues. The CDR3 DNA follows: TGTGCCAGCTCATCTCGCGAGGCGTACTACGAGCAGTACTTC. Amino acid sequence: CASSSREAYYEQYF. The variable domain in full, completed from reference TRBV18 and TRBJ2-7, reads NAGVMQNPRHLVRRRGQEARLRCSPMKGHSHVYWYRQLPEEGLKFMVYLQKENIIDESGMPKERFSAEFPKEGPSILRIQQVVRGDSAAYFCASSSREAYYEQYFGPGTRLTVT.

This clone was counted between two and nine times. The chain employs TRBV18 and TRBJ2-7, with 8 bases that match TRBD2. Germline V gene data show CDR1 as KGHSH and CDR2 as LQKENI. The CDR3 loop spans 16 amino acids. J was trimmed by 7 bases and V by 2 bases; bases with no gene match: 13. The DNA of the CDR3 is TGTGCCAGCTCACCAGTTCCTCCGGGACTAGTCCGGGAGCAGTACTTC. Its protein is CASSPVPPGLVREQYF.

The chain employs TRBV14 and TRBJ2-2, with 12 nucleotides matching TRBD2. In germline, CDR1 is SGHDN, CDR2 FVKESK. CDR3 size: 15 residues. V was clipped by 4 bases and J by 3 bases; unmatched bases: 0. DNA of the CDR3: TGTGCCAGCAGCCGACTAGCGGGGGACACCGGGGAGCTGTTTTTT. Translating it yields CASSRLAGDTGELFF.

The J gene is TRBJ2-2, the V gene TRBV7-4, with 11 bases lining up with TRBD2. The germline V gene has CDR1 SGHVT and CDR2 SQSDAQ. This CDR3 contains 16 residues. V dropped 2 bases and J dropped 4; count of bases not matched to a gene: 3. CDR3 sequence reads: CASSLRLAGTTGELFF. The CDR3 DNA reads TGTGCCAGCAGCTTACGACTAGCGGGGACCACCGGGGAGCTGTTTTTT.

The chain uses TRBV19 and TRBJ1-2; 12 bases fit TRBD1. CDR3 length: 17 amino acids. Germline V gene data show CDR1 as LNHDA and CDR2 as SQIVND (reference sequence). The V segment lost 5 bases and the J segment 3 bases; nucleotides outside the gene matches: 10. The CDR3 region is CASSPGTGGPPDYGYTF. The CDR3 DNA reads as TGTGCCAGTAGTCCCGGGACAGGGGGCCCACCTGACTATGGCTACACCTTC. The variable domain in full, with the rest retrieved from reference TRBV19 and TRBJ1-2, is DGGITQSPKYLFRKEGQNVTLSCEQNLNHDAMYWYRQDPGQGLRLIYYSQIVNDFQKGDIAEGYSVSREKKESFPLTVTSAQKNPTAFYLCASSPGTGGPPDYGYTFGSGTRLTVV.

The count of this clone is one. CDR3 region: CSAQRQAYGYTF. CDR3 nucleotide sequence: TGCAGCGCCCAAAGACAGGCCTATGGCTACACCTTC. This chain joins TRBV29-1 and TRBJ1-2; D is possibly TRBD1 (6 bases). Germline CDR1 SQVTM, CDR2 ANQGSEA. The ends were cut back, 7 bases at V and 4 bases at J, with 13 bases in the middle. The CDR3 has 12 residues.

The CDR3 nucleotides read TGCGCCAGCAGCTTAGGGGGACAGCTTAACTATGGCTACACCTTC. Translated, it gives CASSLGGQLNYGYTF. V is TRBV23-1 and J is TRBJ1-2, with 7 positions matching TRBD1. TRBV23-1 is identified as an open reading frame with a role that is uncertain. This CDR3 is 15 amino acids long. Trimming took 6 bases from V and 1 from J; bases not matched to a gene: 8.

The V gene is TRBV19, the J gene TRBJ2-2; D might be TRBD1 or TRBD2, each matching 5 bases. Germline assignment: CDR1 LNHDA and CDR2 SQIVND (reference sequence). Trimming left V 4 bases short and J 0 bases short, with 12 bases between. The CDR3 runs 16 residues. In nucleotides, the CDR3 is TGTGCCAGTAGTACCTGGGACGGCGCGAACACCGGGGAGCTGTTTTTT. As protein: CASSTWDGANTGELFF.

The rearrangement joins TRBV5-1 to TRBJ2-5, with 9 bases matching TRBD2. This CDR3 spans 14 amino acids. V lost 4 bases to trimming and J lost 5 bases; unmatched junction nucleotides: 6. The germline V gene encodes CDR1 SGHRS and CDR2 YFSETQ. CDR3 coding DNA: TGCGCCAGCAGCGGCGGGAGGGCCCGGGAGACCCAGTACTTC. Translated, it gives CASSGGRARETQYF.

The chain combines TRBV18 with TRBJ1-5; TRBD1 is a possible D gene (5 bases). The CDR3 loop spans 16 amino acids. The germline V gene has CDR1 KGHSH and CDR2 LQKENI. With 3 bases removed from V and 1 base from J, the gap between germline ends came to 13 bases. The CDR3: CASSPISGGSNQPQHF. The CDR3 region has the DNA TGTGCCAGCTCACCTATAAGTGGGGGGAGCAATCAGCCCCAGCATTTT. The whole variable domain, remainder taken from reference TRBV18 and TRBJ1-5, is NAGVMQNPRHLVRRRGQEARLRCSPMKGHSHVYWYRQLPEEGLKFMVYLQKENIIDESGMPKERFSAEFPKEGPSILRIQQVVRGDSAAYFCASSPISGGSNQPQHFGDGTRLSIL.

V usage is TRBV30 and J usage is TRBJ2-1; no reliable D call. With 2 bases removed from V and 0 bases from J, the gap between germline ends came to 8 bases. The CDR3 length is 14 residues. Germline lookup yields CDR1 GTSNPN and CDR2 SVGIG (reference sequence). CDR3 sequence (DNA): TGTGCCTGGAGTTTTGGAAGCTCCTACAATGAGCAGTTCTTC. Amino acids: CAWSFGSSYNEQFF.

The chain carries TRBV18 and TRBJ1-5, with D perhaps TRBD1 (6 bases). The germline V and J ends were trimmed by 1 base and 7 bases, with 14 bases remaining between them. This CDR3 is built from 15 residues. The germline V gene encodes CDR1 KGHSH and CDR2 LQKENI. The CDR3 nucleotides read TGTGCCAGCTCACCACGGGGGGGCCCCACGCAGCCCCAGCATTTT. Encoded protein: CASSPRGGPTQPQHF. Filled out from reference TRBV18 and TRBJ1-5, the complete variable domain reads NAGVMQNPRHLVRRRGQEARLRCSPMKGHSHVYWYRQLPEEGLKFMVYLQKENIIDESGMPKERFSAEFPKEGPSILRIQQVVRGDSAAYFCASSPRGGPTQPQHFGDGTRLSIL.

The chain employs TRBV28 and TRBJ1-5, with D perhaps matching TRBD1 (6 bases). V was pared by 2 bases and J by 5 bases, with 16 bases between. The CDR3 has 16 amino acids. In germline, CDR1 is MDHEN, CDR2 SYDVKM. The CDR3 DNA sequence: TGTGCCAGCAGTTTAGGCGGGGGGGGGCGAGATCAGCCCCAGCATTTT. This sequence encodes CASSLGGGGRDQPQHF.

The chain links TRBV9 to TRBJ1-5; D ambiguous. The V gene lost 5 bases and the J gene lost 2 bases, with 11 bases spanning the gap. The CDR3 totals 14 residues. Germline CDR1 SGDLS, CDR2 YYNGEE. CDR3 sequence reads: CASSVALGNQPQHF. Here the CDR3 DNA reads TGTGCCAGCAGTGTTGCCCTGGGCAATCAGCCCCAGCATTTT.

This sequence joins TRBV19 and TRBJ2-7, with D perhaps matching TRBD1 (6 bases). Germline CDR1 and CDR2: LNHDA and SQIVND (reference sequence). The CDR3 sequence is 16 residues long. V was cut by 5 bases and J by 6 bases, with 23 bases left in between. The CDR3 DNA reads TGTGCCAGTAGTCCCCGGACAGTTTTAGGGGCGGGCGAGCAGTACTTC. Residues: CASSPRTVLGAGEQYF. Full variable domain (missing parts from reference TRBV19 and TRBJ2-7): DGGITQSPKYLFRKEGQNVTLSCEQNLNHDAMYWYRQDPGQGLRLIYYSQIVNDFQKGDIAEGYSVSREKKESFPLTVTSAQKNPTAFYLCASSPRTVLGAGEQYFGPGTRLTVT.